The 22 T cell receptor beta chains below come from one sample, sequenced in a study of tumor and adjacent non-tumor tissue in lung cancer. The template was RNA from unsorted bulk tissue. TCRbeta libraries were built with three rounds of nested PCR, modified from ARM-PCR. TCRdb passed the multiplex PCR reads through MiXCR, listing each CDR3 protein once. The table lists 60,000 to 85,000 distinct CDR3 sequences, less than 80% of them singletons. Sequenced input: lung tumor tissue. These receptors were collected from a man between 60 and 70 years old with non-small cell lung cancer.

In regard to this clonotype: The conserved phenylalanine or tryptophan is not found at the CDR3 terminus, so this likely reflects a read error. This chain connects TRBV12-3 or TRBV12-4 to TRBJ2-1; perhaps D is TRBD1 or TRBD2 (5 bases each). CDR3 length equals 14 residues. CDR3 loop: CASSLGPTYTEQFS. In nucleotides, the CDR3 is TGTGCCAGCAGTCTGGGACCGACCTACACTGAGCAGTTCTCC.

V usage is TRBV29-1 and J usage is TRBJ2-3, with a tentative D call TRBD1 (6 bases). Per the germline V gene, CDR1 is SQVTM and CDR2 is ANQGSEA. Trimming shortened V by 7 bases and J by 14 bases, and 22 bases separated the two germline ends. This CDR3 comprises 12 residues. CDR3 in amino acids: CSALDRSVTWYF. CDR3 DNA sequence: TGCAGCGCTCTGGACAGATCGGTCACGTGGTATTTT.

On this clonotype itself: At one end the junction does not follow the germline gene, possibly because of a read error. The V and J genes are TRBV11-1 and TRBJ2-2; D is perhaps TRBD2 (5 bases). CDR3 length: 13 residues. The germline V gene encodes CDR1 SGHAT and CDR2 FQDESV (reference sequence). The CDR3 DNA follows: TGTACCAGCAGCTTAATCGGCACCGGGAAGCTGTTTTTT. This gives the protein CTSSLIGTGKLFF.

The chain employs TRBV6-1 and TRBJ2-3; perhaps TRBD2 as D (5 bases). Trimming stripped 1 base from V and 14 bases from J, with 19 bases between. Germline V CDR1 and CDR2: MNHNS, SASEGT. The CDR3 spans 14 residues. CDR3 in amino acids: CASSEGTRKDTRYF. The CDR3 DNA is TGTGCCAGCAGTGAAGGGACTCGCAAAGATACGAGGTATTTT.

A note on this clonotype: The junction and the germline gene differ at one end; a read error may be behind it. The chain has TRBV29-1 and TRBJ1-5; TRBD1 aligns across 8 bases. Per germline, CDR1 SQVTM and CDR2 ANQGSEA. The CDR3 extends over 13 amino acids. The DNA of the CDR3 is TGCAGCATTGGAGACAGGGGCAATCAGCCCCAGCATTTC. Protein product: CSIGDRGNQPQHF.

A remark on this clonotype: This may come from a read error, since a much larger clone is one base off. This chain uses TRBV5-1 with TRBJ2-2; D might be TRBD1 or TRBD2, each matching 5 bases. The CDR3 runs 14 residues. Looked up from germline, CDR1 is SGHRS and CDR2 is YFSETQ. In nucleotides, the CDR3 is TGCGCCAACAGGTTGGAACTACTTTCCGGGGAGCTGTTCTTT. Translated, it gives CANRLELLSGELFF.

On this clonotype itself: A read error may account for a junction end that differs from germline. CDR3 bases: TGTGTCAGCAGCTCCATAGCGCCGAACACCTGGGAGCTGTTTTTT. Translating it yields CVSSSIAPNTWELFF. This chain joins TRBV5-5 and TRBJ2-2; maybe TRBD2 (5 bases). From germline, CDR1 is SGHKS and CDR2 YYEKEE (reference sequence). The CDR3 has 15 residues.

In this sample, this clonotype turned up once. Sequence at one end of the junction differs from germline and may be a read error. The chain links TRBV6-5 to TRBJ1-5; D is uncertain. In germline, CDR1 is MNHEY, CDR2 SVGAGI. The CDR3 sequence is 14 residues long. The CDR3 region has the DNA TGTGGCAGCAGGCGACTTAAGGGAGGTCACCCCCAGCATTTT. Amino acid sequence: CGSRRLKGGHPQHF.

Note on this clonotype: This CDR3 is missing its conserved last phenylalanine or tryptophan, likely due to a read error. It is unclear where the CDR3 begins or ends on the DNA, so no DNA is shown, and the CDR3 is as TCRdb lists it. The rearrangement joins TRBV20-1 to TRBJ2-1; the table's D call TRBD2 went unverified against the DNA. 15 amino acids form the CDR3, both terminal residues included. Looked up from germline, CDR1 is DFQATT and CDR2 is SNEGSKA (reference sequence). The CDR3 reads CSASTGTSEYNEHFL.

Points on this clonotype: Germline and junction disagree at one end, which may indicate a read error. J is TRBJ2-1 and V is TRBV12-3 or TRBV12-4; TRBD2 aligns across 9 bases. The CDR3 has 14 residues. In nucleotides, the CDR3 is TGTGCGAGCAGTCCAGGACTAGCGAAAGATGAGCAGTTCTTC. This translates into CASSPGLAKDEQFF.

At least ten counts were recorded for this clonotype. The chain is built from TRBV6-5 and TRBJ2-1, with 14 positions matching TRBD2. Germline V gives CDR1 MNHEY, CDR2 SVGAGI. Trimming at V came to 2 bases and at J to 8 bases, leaving 2 bases not matched to a gene. The CDR3 sequence is 15 residues long. CDR3 DNA: TGTGCCAGCAGTTACCAGGGACTAGCGGGAGATGAGCAGTTCTTC. It specifies CASSYQGLAGDEQFF.

About this clonotype: The junction departs from germline at one end; a sequencing error may be responsible. The rearrangement uses TRBV5-4 and TRBJ2-6; D may match TRBD1 or TRBD2 (6 bases each). Germline CDR1 SGHNT, CDR2 YYREEE (reference sequence). The CDR3 covers 17 residues. CDR3 coding DNA: TGTGCCAGCAGCTATAGGGGGGTCCTCTCTGGGGCCAACGTACTGACTTTC. Translating it yields CASSYRGVLSGANVLTF.

CDR3 region: CSVGQAGVGEQFF. The CDR3 DNA follows: TGCAGCGTAGGACAAGCGGGAGTCGGGGAGCAGTTCTTC. The V call is TRBV29-1, the J call TRBJ2-1, with 8 positions matching TRBD2. CDR3 length: 13 residues. V was clipped by 6 bases and J by 10 bases; unmatched bases: 11. From germline, CDR1 is SQVTM and CDR2 ANQGSEA.

By sample share, this clonotype is medium-sized. V usage is TRBV6-6 and J usage is TRBJ2-7, with TRBD2 as a possible D gene (6 bases). V dropped 2 bases and J dropped 4 bases, with 24 bases sitting between them. This CDR3 contains 18 residues. Germline-derived CDR1 and CDR2 are MNHNY and SVGAGI (reference sequence). The CDR3 DNA follows: TGTGCCAGCAGTTACGGGGGGATAAGGGGAGGTCTCTCTTACGAGCAGTACTTC. Amino acid sequence: CASSYGGIRGGLSYEQYF.

As concerns this clonotype: The junction shows a germline mismatch at one end, possibly a read error. The J gene is TRBJ1-3, the V gene TRBV2, with 9 positions matching TRBD1. The V gene's germline CDR1 is SNHLY and CDR2 FYNNEI. The CDR3 spans 16 residues. CDR3 sequence reads: CASSYTTGGSGNIIYF. The CDR3 DNA is TGTGCCAGCTCCTACACCACAGGGGGCTCGGGAAACATCATATATTTT.

In regard to this clonotype: A much larger clone is a single base away; this may be a read error. The rearrangement links TRBV2 to TRBJ2-1; D might be TRBD2 (5 bases). Trimming left V 10 bases short and J 8 bases short, with 12 bases between. CDR1 is SNHLY, CDR2 FYNNEI, per germline. This CDR3 contains 11 residues. The DNA of the CDR3 is TGTGCCACTAGCTTGGTCCATGAGCAGTTCTTC. This translates into CATSLVHEQFF. Supplemented by reference TRBV2 and TRBJ2-1, the full variable domain reads EPEVTQTPSHQVTQMGQEVILRCVPISNHLYFYWYRQILGQKVEFLVSFYNNEISEKSEIFDDQFSVERPDGSNFTLKIRSTKLEDSAMYFCATSLVHEQFFGPGTRLTVL.

With regard to this clonotype: A junction end diverges from the germline sequence, so it may reflect a read error. The rearrangement joins TRBV20-1 to TRBJ2-3; 8 nucleotides align to TRBD2. CDR1 and CDR2 from the germline V gene are DFQATT and SNEGSKA (reference sequence). CDR3 length: 14 amino acids. CDR3 amino acids: CSTRVAGSRDTQYF. CDR3 sequence (DNA): TGCAGTACTCGTGTAGCGGGGAGCAGAGATACGCAGTATTTT.

On this clonotype itself: The junction departs from the called germline gene at one end, perhaps through a read error. This sequence joins TRBV9 and TRBJ2-1, with 8 positions matching TRBD2. In germline, CDR1 is SGDLS, CDR2 YYNGEE. This CDR3 has 16 residues. The CDR3 DNA sequence: TGTGCTAGCAGCGGAGGACTAGCTGGAGGGCCGGATGAGCAGTTCTTC. Amino acid sequence: CASSGGLAGGPDEQFF.

A word on this clonotype: A junction boundary mismatches the germline segment, possibly from a read error. This sequence joins TRBV28 and TRBJ1-3; TRBD1 matches 9 bases. The length of the CDR3 is 16 residues. CDR1 is MDHEN and CDR2 is SYDVKM in the germline V gene. CDR3 region: CANSSTTGGSGNTIYF. CDR3 DNA sequence: TGTGCCAACAGTTCGACGACAGGGGGCTCTGGAAACACCATATATTTT.

This clonotype has only a few counts. A much larger clone sits a single nucleotide away, making a read error possible. V and J are TRBV6-1 and TRBJ1-1; D is unclear. The CDR3 loop spans 13 amino acids. Germline CDR1 reads MNHNS; CDR2 reads SASEGT. V shed 10 bases and J shed 7 bases, with 19 bases lying between them. This chain's CDR3 is CATSALARDEAFF. In DNA, the CDR3 is TGTGCCACCTCAGCTTTGGCACGCGATGAAGCTTTCTTT.

In the case of this clonotype: Given the absence of the conserved phenylalanine or tryptophan at the CDR3 end, a read error is likely. CDR3 protein: CASRRDRTIHEQYI. CDR3 nucleotides: TGCGCCAGCAGGCGGGATAGGACTATCCACGAGCAGTACATC. J is TRBJ2-7 and V is TRBV11-1; a possible D gene is TRBD2 (6 bases). Germline V gene sequence: CDR1 SGHAT, CDR2 FQDESV (reference sequence). The CDR3 covers 14 residues.

Worth noting for this clonotype: One end of the junction does not line up with germline, which may come from a read error. This chain links TRBV29-1 with TRBJ2-7; 7 nucleotides match TRBD1. The CDR3 length is 14 residues. Germline V CDR1 and CDR2: SQVTM, ANQGSEA. The chain's CDR3 is CSVRAETGRNEHYF. The CDR3 DNA sequence: TGCAGCGTCAGAGCCGAGACAGGGCGCAACGAGCACTACTTC.